A single sample gave rise to the 22 T cell receptor beta chains below, sequenced in a study of blood T cells in healthy people across ages (dated by TCRdb to 2015 to 2017). The library was prepared using 5' RACE. Sequencing was performed on an Illumina HiSeq 2500. The second PCR ran for about 6 to 11 cycles and used a J-beta primer mix along with a sample-barcoded 5' primer. TCRdb reran the public reads through fastp at Q25 and MiXCR, keeping productive beta chains. Each entry merges the rows of one CDR3 protein and shows their most common DNA and genes. Within this sample are roughly 500,000 distinct CDR3 sequences, with about 25% of them counted one time only. The ten largest clones take up roughly 18% of the sample. The sample taken for sequencing was blood. These receptors came from a woman aged 70-85 years in good health.

There are a few counts of this clonotype. The gene calls are TRBV6-6 and TRBJ1-4; 8 bases map to TRBD1. Per germline, CDR1 MNHNY and CDR2 SVGAGI (reference sequence). Trimming at V came to 4 bases and at J to 3 bases, leaving 7 bases not matched to a gene. This CDR3 is built from 16 residues. The CDR3 here is CASSSMPGQANEKLFF. The CDR3 DNA sequence: TGTGCCAGCAGTTCGATGCCGGGACAGGCTAATGAAAAACTGTTTTTT.

This clonotype was detected a few times. The chain combines TRBV6-5 with TRBJ1-1; D is possibly TRBD1 (5 bases). The length of the CDR3 is 14 residues. V lost 3 bases and J 4 bases, leaving 12 bases between the germline ends. Germline V gene sequence: CDR1 MNHEY, CDR2 SVGAGI. CDR3 coding DNA: TGTGCCAGCAGTTATTTGGGAGGGGTCACTGAAGCTTTCTTT. Translating gives CASSYLGGVTEAFF.

The chain links TRBV20-1 to TRBJ2-5; 11 bases match TRBD1. The J call is in doubt because the DNA end fits TRBJ2-7 better. The CDR3 covers 12 residues. The germline gives CDR1 DFQATT, CDR2 SNEGSKA (reference sequence). The CDR3 nucleotides are TGCGGCGCCGGGACAGGGGGCTACGAGCAGTACTTC. This encodes CGAGTGGYEQYF.

The gene calls are TRBV20-1 and TRBJ1-2; the D is unclear. Germline CDR1 DFQATT, CDR2 SNEGSKA (reference sequence). With 1 base removed from V and 5 bases from J, the gap between germline ends came to 11 bases. The CDR3 spans 13 residues. This CDR3 reads CSARVGASYGYTF. DNA for the CDR3: TGCAGTGCTAGAGTGGGCGCTTCATATGGCTACACCTTC.

The chain uses TRBV6-5 and TRBJ2-5, with 9 nucleotides matching TRBD1. Germline V lookup: CDR1 MNHEY, CDR2 SVGAGI. This CDR3 region has 14 residues. V was pared by 5 bases and J by 11 bases, with 12 bases of the junction left unmatched. CDR3 region: CASSPGTGFGEQYF. The CDR3 DNA reads as TGTGCCAGCAGTCCCGGGACAGGGTTCGGAGAGCAGTACTTC.

This clonotype has more than one count but fewer than ten. In DNA form, the CDR3 reads TGTGCCAGCAGAATTTCTACTCGCGGCTCTGGGGCCAACGTCCTGACTTTC. The encoded protein is CASRISTRGSGANVLTF. J is TRBJ2-6 and V is TRBV6-2 or TRBV6-3; D unclear. The CDR3 sequence is 17 residues long. Trimming took off 6 bases at V and 0 bases at J, with 15 bases between the two ends. Germline lookup yields CDR1 MNHEY and CDR2 SVGEGT.

The chain employs TRBV7-3 and TRBJ2-6; no firm D call. Germline V gene sequence: CDR1 SGHTA, CDR2 FQGTGA. This CDR3 comprises 14 residues. Trimming left V 1 base short and J 4 bases short, with 5 bases between. The chain's CDR3 is CASSLMEGANVLTF. The CDR3 coding sequence is TGTGCCAGCAGCTTAATGGAGGGGGCCAACGTCCTGACTTTC.

The chain uses TRBV4-2 and TRBJ1-4; D unclear. The CDR3 runs 12 residues. V dropped 0 bases and J dropped 10 bases, with 6 bases sitting between them. Germline V gene sequence: CDR1 LGHNA, CDR2 YNFKEQ. CDR3 protein: CASSQDGGKLFF. The CDR3 coding sequence is TGTGCCAGCAGCCAAGATGGCGGAAAACTGTTTTTT.

This chain uses TRBV5-1 with TRBJ2-5; D perhaps matches TRBD2 (5 bases). V was clipped by 0 bases and J by 4 bases, with 10 bases between them. Per germline, CDR1 SGHRS and CDR2 YFSETQ. This CDR3 region has 14 residues. Here the CDR3 reads CASSLATAGETQYF. The CDR3 DNA reads as TGCGCCAGCAGCTTGGCTACGGCGGGAGAGACCCAGTACTTC.

This clonotype was counted only a few times. The chain employs TRBV10-3 and TRBJ2-1; 11 bases match TRBD1. The junction had 10 bases not matched to a gene; V was cut back by 10 bases and J by 8 bases. Germline V gene lookup returns CDR1 ENHRY and CDR2 SYGVKD. This CDR3 contains 14 residues. CDR3: CATRPGQGDDEQFF. CDR3 nucleotide sequence: TGTGCCACCAGACCGGGACAGGGGGACGATGAGCAGTTCTTC.

The chain employs TRBV7-2 and TRBJ2-5; 12 bases are a match to TRBD2. Losses at the gene ends were 5 bases for V and 5 bases for J; bases not matched to a gene: 15. The CDR3 is 18 amino acids. Germline values: CDR1 SGHTA, CDR2 FQGNSA. CDR3 nucleotides: TGTGCCAGCAGCCCTAGGTTCCTAGCGGGGGGGCCGCGGGAGACCCAGTACTTC. As protein: CASSPRFLAGGPRETQYF.

The chain recombines TRBV6-6 with TRBJ2-3, with D unclear. The CDR3 is made up of 15 amino acids. Germline lookup yields CDR1 MNHNY and CDR2 SVGAGI (reference sequence). Trimming stripped 4 bases from V and 1 base from J, with 12 bases between. The CDR3 DNA sequence: TGTGCCAGCAGTTTGACCGTTGGGGGCACAGATACGCAGTATTTT. Protein product: CASSLTVGGTDTQYF.

In this sample, this clonotype turned up a few times. The rearrangement uses TRBV7-2 and TRBJ2-3; TRBD2 matches at 12 bases. The V gene end was trimmed by 5 bases and the J gene end by 2 bases; junction bases not matched to a gene: 5. Germline lookup yields CDR1 SGHTA and CDR2 FQGNSA. CDR3 length: 16 residues. The CDR3 loop reads CASSTGLAGYTDTQYF. The CDR3 bases are TGTGCCAGCAGCACCGGACTAGCGGGGTACACAGATACGCAGTATTTT.

V gene TRBV20-1 combines with J gene TRBJ2-7, with unresolved D. Trimming removed 0 bases from V and 0 bases from J, with 9 bases in between. The CDR3 consists of 14 residues. From germline, CDR1 is DFQATT and CDR2 SNEGSKA (reference sequence). The CDR3 bases are TGCAGTGCTAGAGAGCCAACTCGCTCCTACGAGCAGTACTTC. Its protein is CSAREPTRSYEQYF.

This clonotype was seen only a few times. V is TRBV20-1 and J is TRBJ2-2, with D maybe TRBD2 (5 bases). The V gene's germline CDR1 is DFQATT and CDR2 SNEGSKA (reference sequence). This CDR3 is 13 amino acids long. With 4 bases removed from V and 6 bases from J, the gap between germline ends came to 12 bases. The CDR3 region has the DNA TGCAGTGCTACCTTTGGTAGCGCCGGGGAGCTGTTTTTT. As protein: CSATFGSAGELFF.

This clonotype was detected many times. The J gene is TRBJ2-5, the V gene TRBV7-9; 8 bases map to TRBD2. The CDR3 length is 15 residues. Germline CDR1 reads SEHNR; CDR2 reads FQNEAQ (reference sequence). J was trimmed by 2 bases and V by 5 bases; bases with no gene match: 7. In DNA, the CDR3 is TGTGCCAGCAGCGCACTAGCGGAGATACAAGAGACCCAGTACTTC. Translating gives CASSALAEIQETQYF.

The rearrangement joins TRBV7-2 to TRBJ2-7; the match to TRBD2 covers 13 bases. This CDR3 has 14 amino acids. The V and J ends lost 4 bases and 6 bases, in that order; junction bases with no gene match: 3. Germline CDR1 SGHTA, CDR2 FQGNSA. CDR3 protein: CASSSGLAGTEQYF. In DNA form, the CDR3 reads TGTGCCAGCAGCTCGGGACTAGCGGGGACCGAGCAGTACTTC.

J is TRBJ2-7 and V is TRBV20-1, with D possibly TRBD1 on 5 matching bases. The CDR3 is 12 amino acids. Germline CDR1 and CDR2: DFQATT and SNEGSKA (reference sequence). V lost 6 bases and J 2 bases, leaving 11 bases between the germline ends. Written as DNA, the CDR3 is TGCAGTGCACGACAGATTACCTACGAGCAGTACTTC. Residues: CSARQITYEQYF.

The V call is TRBV4-1, the J call TRBJ2-2; 9 nucleotides line up with TRBD2. The CDR3 is 15 residues long. V trimming: 1 base; J trimming: 6 bases; junction bases outside the gene matches: 3. Germline-derived CDR1 and CDR2 are MGHRA and YSYEKL. The CDR3 bases are TGCGCCAGCAGCCAAGTTCCTAGCGGGGCCGGGGAGCTGTTTTTT. Amino acids: CASSQVPSGAGELFF.

This clonotype was recorded a few times. The chain uses TRBV20-1 and TRBJ2-1; 11 bases are a match to TRBD2. This CDR3 region has 16 residues. CDR1 and CDR2 (germline): DFQATT, SNEGSKA (reference sequence). Germline trimming cut 6 bases from V and 3 bases from J; bases unmatched to any gene: 10. The CDR3 region has the DNA TGCAGTGCCACCGGGACTAGCGGAGAAAGCTACAATGAGCAGTTCTTC. It is translated as CSATGTSGESYNEQFF.

The rearrangement links TRBV20-1 to TRBJ2-1; TRBD2 might be the D (7 bases). The V gene's germline CDR1 is DFQATT and CDR2 SNEGSKA (reference sequence). The CDR3 is 14 amino acids. The V gene lost 6 bases and the J gene lost 7 bases, with 19 bases spanning the gap. CDR3 amino acids: CSAGERGGSNEQFF. Written as DNA, the CDR3 is TGCAGTGCCGGTGAGAGGGGGGGCTCGAATGAGCAGTTCTTC.

On this clonotype itself: The conserved phenylalanine or tryptophan normally closing the CDR3 is absent here, so this likely arose from a read error. This rearrangement joins TRBV6-1 to TRBJ1-5; 9 nucleotides match TRBD1. V trimming: 9 bases; J trimming: 1 base; junction bases outside the gene matches: 16. In germline, CDR1 is MNHNS, CDR2 SASEGT. This CDR3 spans 18 amino acids. The CDR3 DNA reads TGTGCCAGTTTCATGCCGGGACAGGGTTTCGAAAGCAATCAGCCCCAGCATCTT. The encoded protein is CASFMPGQGFESNQPQHL.